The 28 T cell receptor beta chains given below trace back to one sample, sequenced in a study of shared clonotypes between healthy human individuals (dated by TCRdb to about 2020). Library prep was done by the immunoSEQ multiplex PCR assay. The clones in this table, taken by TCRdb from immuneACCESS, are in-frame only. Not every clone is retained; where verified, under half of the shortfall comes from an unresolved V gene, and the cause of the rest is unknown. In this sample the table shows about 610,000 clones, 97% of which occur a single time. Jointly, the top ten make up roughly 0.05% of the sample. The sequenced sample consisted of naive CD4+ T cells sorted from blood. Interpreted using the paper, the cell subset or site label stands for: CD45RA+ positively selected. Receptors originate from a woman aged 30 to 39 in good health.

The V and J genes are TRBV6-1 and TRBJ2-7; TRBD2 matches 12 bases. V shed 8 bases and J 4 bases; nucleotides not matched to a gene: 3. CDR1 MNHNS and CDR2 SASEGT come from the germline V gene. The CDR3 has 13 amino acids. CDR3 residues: CASRLAGVYEQYF. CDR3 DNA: TGTGCCAGCCGACTAGCGGGAGTTTACGAGCAGTACTTC.

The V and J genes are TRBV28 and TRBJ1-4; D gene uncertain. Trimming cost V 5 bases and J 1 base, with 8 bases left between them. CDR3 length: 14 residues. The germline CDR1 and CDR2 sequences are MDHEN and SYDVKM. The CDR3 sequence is CASSRALTNEKLFF. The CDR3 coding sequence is TGTGCCAGCAGTAGGGCCCTAACTAATGAAAAACTGTTTTTT.

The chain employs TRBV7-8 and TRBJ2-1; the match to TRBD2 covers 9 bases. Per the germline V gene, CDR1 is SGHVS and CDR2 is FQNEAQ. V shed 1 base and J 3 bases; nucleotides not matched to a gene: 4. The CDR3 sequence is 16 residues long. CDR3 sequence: CASSLVRLADYNEQFF. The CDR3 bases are TGTGCCAGCAGCTTAGTCCGACTAGCGGACTACAATGAGCAGTTCTTC. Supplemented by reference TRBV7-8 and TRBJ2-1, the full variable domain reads GAGVSQSPRYKVAKRGQDVALRCDPISGHVSLFWYQQALGQGPEFLTYFQNEAQLDKSGLPSDRFFAERPEGSVSTLKIQRTQQEDSAVYLCASSLVRLADYNEQFFGPGTRLTVL.

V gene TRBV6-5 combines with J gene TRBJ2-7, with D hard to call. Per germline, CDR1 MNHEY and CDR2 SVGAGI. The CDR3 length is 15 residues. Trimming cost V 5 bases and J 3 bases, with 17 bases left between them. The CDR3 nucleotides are TGTGCCAGCAGTGCCCTGCCTCTTCTCGGCTACGAGCAGTACTTC. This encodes CASSALPLLGYEQYF.

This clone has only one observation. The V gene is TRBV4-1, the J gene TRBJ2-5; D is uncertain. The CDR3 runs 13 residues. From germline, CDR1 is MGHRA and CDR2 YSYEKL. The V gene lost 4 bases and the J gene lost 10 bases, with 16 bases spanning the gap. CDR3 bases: TGCGCCAGCAGCCCGCAAGTGAAAAAGGACCAGTACTTC. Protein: CASSPQVKKDQYF.

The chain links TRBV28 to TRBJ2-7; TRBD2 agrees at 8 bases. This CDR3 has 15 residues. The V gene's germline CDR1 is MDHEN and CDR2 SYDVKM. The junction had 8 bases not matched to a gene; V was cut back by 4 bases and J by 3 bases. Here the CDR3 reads CASSSPGGAHYEQYF. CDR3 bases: TGTGCCAGCAGTTCACCGGGGGGGGCGCACTACGAGCAGTACTTC.

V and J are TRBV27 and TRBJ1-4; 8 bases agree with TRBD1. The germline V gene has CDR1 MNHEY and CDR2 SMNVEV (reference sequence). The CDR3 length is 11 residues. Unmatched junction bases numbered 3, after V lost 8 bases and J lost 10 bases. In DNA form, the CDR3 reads TGTGCCAGCGGACAGGGTGGAAAACTGTTTTTT. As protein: CASGQGGKLFF.

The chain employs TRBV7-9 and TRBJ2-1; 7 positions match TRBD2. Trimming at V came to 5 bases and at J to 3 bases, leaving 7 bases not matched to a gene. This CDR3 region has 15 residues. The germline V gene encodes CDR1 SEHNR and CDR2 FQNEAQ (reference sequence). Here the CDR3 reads CASSPGGGNYNEQFF. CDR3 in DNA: TGTGCCAGCAGCCCCGGGGGAGGGAACTACAATGAGCAGTTCTTC. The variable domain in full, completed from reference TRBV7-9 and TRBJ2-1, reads DTGVSQNPRHKITKRGQNVTFRCDPISEHNRLYWYRQTLGQGPEFLTYFQNEAQLEKSRLLSDRFSAERPKGSFSTLEIQRTEQGDSAMYLCASSPGGGNYNEQFFGPGTRLTVL.

The CDR3 DNA sequence: TGTGCCAGCAACAACTTCAGGGGACAACTTCTAGCTAACTATGGCTACACCTTC. Amino acid sequence: CASNNFRGQLLANYGYTF. The chain joins TRBV5-6 to TRBJ1-2, with a possible D match to TRBD1 (6 bases). CDR1 SGHDT and CDR2 YYEEEE come from the germline V gene. V shed 6 bases and J shed 0 bases, with 24 bases lying between them. This CDR3 region has 18 residues. Supplemented by reference TRBV5-6 and TRBJ1-2, the full variable domain reads DAGVTQSPTHLIKTRGQQVTLRCSPKSGHDTVSWYQQALGQGPQFIFQYYEEEERQRGNFPDRFSGHQFPNYSSELNVNALLLGDSALYLCASNNFRGQLLANYGYTFGSGTRLTVV.

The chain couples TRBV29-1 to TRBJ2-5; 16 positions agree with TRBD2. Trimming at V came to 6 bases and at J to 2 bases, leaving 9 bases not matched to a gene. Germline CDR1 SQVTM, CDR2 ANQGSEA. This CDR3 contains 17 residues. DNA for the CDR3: TGCAGCGTAGGCTCCGGGACTAGCGGGAGGGAACAAGAGACCCAGTACTTC. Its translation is CSVGSGTSGREQETQYF. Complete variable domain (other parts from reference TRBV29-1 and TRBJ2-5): SAVISQKPSRDICQRGTSLTIQCQVDSQVTMMFWYRQQPGQSLTLIATANQGSEATYESGFVIDKFPISRPNLTFSTLTVSNMSPEDSSIYLCSVGSGTSGREQETQYFGPGTRLLVL.

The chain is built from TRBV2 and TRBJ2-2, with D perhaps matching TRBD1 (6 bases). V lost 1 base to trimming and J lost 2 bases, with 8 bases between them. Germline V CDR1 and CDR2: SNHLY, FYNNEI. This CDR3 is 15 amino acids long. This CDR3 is CASSEDRVNTGELFF. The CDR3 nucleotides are TGTGCCAGCAGTGAAGACAGGGTAAACACCGGGGAGCTGTTTTTT.

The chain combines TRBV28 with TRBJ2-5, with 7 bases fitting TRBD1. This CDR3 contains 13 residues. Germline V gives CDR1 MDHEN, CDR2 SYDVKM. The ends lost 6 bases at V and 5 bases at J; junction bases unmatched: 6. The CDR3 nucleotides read TGTGCCAGCAGGAGACAGGGCTCGGAGACCCAGTACTTC. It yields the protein CASRRQGSETQYF.

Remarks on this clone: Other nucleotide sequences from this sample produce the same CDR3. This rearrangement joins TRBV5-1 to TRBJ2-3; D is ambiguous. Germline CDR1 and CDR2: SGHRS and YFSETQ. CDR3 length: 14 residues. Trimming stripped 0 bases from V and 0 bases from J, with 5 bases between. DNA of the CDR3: TGCGCCAGCAGCTTGGGGCAGAGCACAGATACGCAGTATTTT. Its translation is CASSLGQSTDTQYF.

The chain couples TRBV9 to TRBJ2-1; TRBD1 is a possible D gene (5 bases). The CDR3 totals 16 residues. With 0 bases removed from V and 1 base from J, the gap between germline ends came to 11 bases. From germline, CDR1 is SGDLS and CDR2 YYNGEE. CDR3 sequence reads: CASSVGSRVSYNEQFF. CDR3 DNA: TGTGCCAGCAGCGTAGGGTCCAGGGTGTCCTACAATGAGCAGTTCTTC.

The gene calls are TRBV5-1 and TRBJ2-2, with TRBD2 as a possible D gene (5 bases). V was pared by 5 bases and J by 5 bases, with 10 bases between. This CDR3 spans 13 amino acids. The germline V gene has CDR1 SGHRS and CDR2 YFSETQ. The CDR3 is CASRQDLTGELFF. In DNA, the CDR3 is TGCGCCAGCAGGCAGGACTTAACCGGGGAGCTGTTTTTT.

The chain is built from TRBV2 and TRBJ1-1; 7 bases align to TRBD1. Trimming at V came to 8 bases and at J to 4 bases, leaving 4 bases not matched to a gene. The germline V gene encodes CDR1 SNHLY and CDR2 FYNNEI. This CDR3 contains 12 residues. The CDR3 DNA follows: TGTGCCAGCCAGGGGGGGGCCACTGAAGCTTTCTTT. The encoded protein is CASQGGATEAFF.

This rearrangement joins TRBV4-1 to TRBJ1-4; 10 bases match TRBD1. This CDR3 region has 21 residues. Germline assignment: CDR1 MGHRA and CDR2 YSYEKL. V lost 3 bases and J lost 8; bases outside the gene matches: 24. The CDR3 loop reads CASSHPSRRGQGSTTREKLFF. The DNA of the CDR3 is TGCGCCAGCAGCCATCCGAGCCGAAGGGGACAGGGGAGTACAACTAGAGAAAAACTGTTTTTT.

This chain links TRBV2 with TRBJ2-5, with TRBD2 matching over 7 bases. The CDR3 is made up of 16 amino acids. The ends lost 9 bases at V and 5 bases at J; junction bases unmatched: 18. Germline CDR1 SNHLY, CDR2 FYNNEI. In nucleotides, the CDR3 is TGTGCCAGGAGGGAGAGGGAGGGCCAAAAAAGGGAGACCCAGTACTTC. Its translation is CARREREGQKRETQYF.

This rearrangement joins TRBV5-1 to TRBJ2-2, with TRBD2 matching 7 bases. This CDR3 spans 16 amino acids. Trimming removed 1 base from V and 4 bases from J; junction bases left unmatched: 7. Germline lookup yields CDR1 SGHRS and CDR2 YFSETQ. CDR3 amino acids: CASSLPGASGTGELFF. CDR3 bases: TGCGCCAGCAGCTTGCCGGGCGCTAGCGGCACCGGGGAGCTGTTTTTT. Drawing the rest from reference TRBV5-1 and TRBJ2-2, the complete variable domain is KAGVTQTPRYLIKTRGQQVTLSCSPISGHRSVSWYQQTPGQGLQFLFEYFSETQRNKGNFPGRFSGRQFSNSRSEMNVSTLELGDSALYLCASSLPGASGTGELFFGEGSRLTVL.

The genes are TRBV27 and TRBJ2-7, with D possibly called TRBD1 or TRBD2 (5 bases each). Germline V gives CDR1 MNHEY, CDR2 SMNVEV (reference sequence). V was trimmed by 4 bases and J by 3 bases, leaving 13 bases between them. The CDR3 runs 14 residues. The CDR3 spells CASSYTGAHYEQYF. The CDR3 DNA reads TGTGCCAGCAGTTACACCGGGGCGCACTACGAGCAGTACTTC.

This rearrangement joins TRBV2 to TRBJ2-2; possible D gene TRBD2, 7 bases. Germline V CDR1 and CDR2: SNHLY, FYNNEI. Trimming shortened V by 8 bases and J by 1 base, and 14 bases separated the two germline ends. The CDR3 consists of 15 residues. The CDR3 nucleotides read TGTGCCAGCGAGCGGGACACGGAGAACACCGGGGAGCTGTTTTTT. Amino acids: CASERDTENTGELFF.

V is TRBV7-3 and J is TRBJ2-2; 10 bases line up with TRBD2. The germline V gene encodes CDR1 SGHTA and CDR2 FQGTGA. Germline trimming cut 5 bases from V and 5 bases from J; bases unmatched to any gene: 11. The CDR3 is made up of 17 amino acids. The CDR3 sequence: CASSPRGKREGTGELFF. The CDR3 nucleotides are TGTGCCAGCAGCCCGCGAGGGAAGCGGGAGGGGACCGGGGAGCTGTTTTTT.

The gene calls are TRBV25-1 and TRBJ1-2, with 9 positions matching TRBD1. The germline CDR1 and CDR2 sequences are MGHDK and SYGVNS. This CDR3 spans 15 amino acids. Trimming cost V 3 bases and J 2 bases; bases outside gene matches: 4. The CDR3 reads CASSEAGTGNYGYTF. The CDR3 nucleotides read TGTGCCAGCAGTGAGGCAGGGACAGGGAACTATGGCTACACCTTC.

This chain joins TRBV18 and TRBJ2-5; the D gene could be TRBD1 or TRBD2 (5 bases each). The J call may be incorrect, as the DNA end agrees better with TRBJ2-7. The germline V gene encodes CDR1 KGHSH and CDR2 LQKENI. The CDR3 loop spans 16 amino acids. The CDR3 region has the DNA TGTGCCAGCTCACCAAGTTCTGGGACGGCCATCTACGAGCAGTACTTC. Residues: CASSPSSGTAIYEQYF.

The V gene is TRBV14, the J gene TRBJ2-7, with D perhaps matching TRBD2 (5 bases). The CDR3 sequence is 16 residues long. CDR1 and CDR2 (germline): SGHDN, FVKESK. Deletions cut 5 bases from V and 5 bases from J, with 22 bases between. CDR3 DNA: TGTGCCAGCAGCGACCGTTTAGCGTCTCGCTCTGACGAGCAGTACTTC. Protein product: CASSDRLASRSDEQYF.

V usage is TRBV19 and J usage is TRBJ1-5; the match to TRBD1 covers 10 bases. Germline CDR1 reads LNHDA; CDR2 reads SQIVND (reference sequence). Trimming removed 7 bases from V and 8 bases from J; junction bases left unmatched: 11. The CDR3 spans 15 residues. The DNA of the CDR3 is TGTGCCAGTATGGGGACAGGGGTAGGCTACGAGCCCCAGCATTTT. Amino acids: CASMGTGVGYEPQHF.

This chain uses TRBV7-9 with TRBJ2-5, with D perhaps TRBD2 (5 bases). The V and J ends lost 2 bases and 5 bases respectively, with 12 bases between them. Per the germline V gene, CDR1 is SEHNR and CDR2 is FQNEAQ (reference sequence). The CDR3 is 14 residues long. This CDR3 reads CASSLTGKSETQYF. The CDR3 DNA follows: TGTGCCAGCAGCTTAACCGGGAAAAGTGAGACCCAGTACTTC.

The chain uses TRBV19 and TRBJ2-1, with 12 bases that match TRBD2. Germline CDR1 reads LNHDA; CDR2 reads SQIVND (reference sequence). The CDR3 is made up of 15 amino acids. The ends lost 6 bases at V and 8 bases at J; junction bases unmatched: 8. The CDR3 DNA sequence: TGTGCCAGTAGCGGAACTAGCGGGGGGTGGGATGAGCAGTTCTTC. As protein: CASSGTSGGWDEQFF.